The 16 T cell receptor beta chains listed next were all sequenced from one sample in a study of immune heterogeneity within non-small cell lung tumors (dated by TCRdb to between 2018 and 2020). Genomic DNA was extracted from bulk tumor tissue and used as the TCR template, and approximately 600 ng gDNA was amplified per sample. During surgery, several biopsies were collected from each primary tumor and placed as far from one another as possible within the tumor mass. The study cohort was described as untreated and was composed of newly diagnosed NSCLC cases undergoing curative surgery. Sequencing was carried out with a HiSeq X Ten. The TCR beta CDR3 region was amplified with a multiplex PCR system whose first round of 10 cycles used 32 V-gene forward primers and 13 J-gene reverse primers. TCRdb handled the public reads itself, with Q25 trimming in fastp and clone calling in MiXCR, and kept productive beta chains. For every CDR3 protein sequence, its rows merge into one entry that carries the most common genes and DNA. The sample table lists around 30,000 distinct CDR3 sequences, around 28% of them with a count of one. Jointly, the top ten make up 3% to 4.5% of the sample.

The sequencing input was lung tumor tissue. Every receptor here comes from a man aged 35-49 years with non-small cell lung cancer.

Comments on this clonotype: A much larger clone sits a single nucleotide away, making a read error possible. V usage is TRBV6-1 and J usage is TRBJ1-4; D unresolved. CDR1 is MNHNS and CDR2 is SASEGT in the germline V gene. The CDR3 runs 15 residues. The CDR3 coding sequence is TGTGCCAGCAGCTACGAGATTGCAACTAATGAAAAACTGCTTTTT. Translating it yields CASSYEIATNEKLLF.

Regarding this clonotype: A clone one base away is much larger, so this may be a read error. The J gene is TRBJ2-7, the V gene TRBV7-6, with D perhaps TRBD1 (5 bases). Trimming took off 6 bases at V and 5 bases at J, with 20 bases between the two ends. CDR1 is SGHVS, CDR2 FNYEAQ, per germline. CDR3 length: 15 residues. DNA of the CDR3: TGTGCCAGCAGTCCCGCGGCACAGGCTCTCCACGAGCAGTACTTC. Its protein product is CASSPAAQALHEQYF.

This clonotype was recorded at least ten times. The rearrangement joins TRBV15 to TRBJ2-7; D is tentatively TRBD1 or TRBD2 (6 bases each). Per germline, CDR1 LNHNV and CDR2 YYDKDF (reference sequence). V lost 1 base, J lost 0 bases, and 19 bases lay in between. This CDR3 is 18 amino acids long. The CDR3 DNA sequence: TGTGCCACCAGCAGAGGCGGCAGGGGACGGGGGAGCTCCTACGAGCAGTACTTC. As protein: CATSRGGRGRGSSYEQYF.

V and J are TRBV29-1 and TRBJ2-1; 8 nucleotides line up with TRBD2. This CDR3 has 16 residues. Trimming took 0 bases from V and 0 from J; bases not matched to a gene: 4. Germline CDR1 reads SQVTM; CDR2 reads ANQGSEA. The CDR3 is CSVEDSAGGSYNEQFF. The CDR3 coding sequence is TGCAGCGTTGAAGACTCGGCGGGAGGCTCCTACAATGAGCAGTTCTTC.

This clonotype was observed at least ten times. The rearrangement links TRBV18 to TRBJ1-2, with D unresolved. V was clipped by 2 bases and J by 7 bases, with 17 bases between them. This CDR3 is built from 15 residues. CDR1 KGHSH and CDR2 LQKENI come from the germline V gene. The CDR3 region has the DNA TGTGCCAGCTCACCAGGGCCCCTGGTAGCTGGTGGCTACACCTTC. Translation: CASSPGPLVAGGYTF.

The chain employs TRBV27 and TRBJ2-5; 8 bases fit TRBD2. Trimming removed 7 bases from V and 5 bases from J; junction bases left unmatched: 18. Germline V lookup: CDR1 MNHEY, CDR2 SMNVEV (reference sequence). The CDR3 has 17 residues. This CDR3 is CASTPRVQAGGWETQYF. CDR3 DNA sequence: TGTGCCAGCACCCCAAGGGTCCAGGCGGGAGGATGGGAGACCCAGTACTTC.

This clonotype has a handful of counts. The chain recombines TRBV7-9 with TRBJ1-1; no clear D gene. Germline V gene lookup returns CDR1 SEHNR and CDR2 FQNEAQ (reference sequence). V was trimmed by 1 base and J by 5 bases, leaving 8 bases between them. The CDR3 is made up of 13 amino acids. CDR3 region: CASSLGPSTEAFF. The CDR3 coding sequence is TGTGCCAGCAGCTTAGGGCCTAGTACTGAAGCTTTCTTT.

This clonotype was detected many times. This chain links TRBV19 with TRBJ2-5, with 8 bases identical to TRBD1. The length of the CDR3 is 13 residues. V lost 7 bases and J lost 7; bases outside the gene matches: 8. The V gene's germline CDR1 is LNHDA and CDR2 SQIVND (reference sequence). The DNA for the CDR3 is TGTGCCAGTACCGGACAGGGATCGGGGACCCAGTACTTC. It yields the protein CASTGQGSGTQYF.

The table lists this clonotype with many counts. CDR3 loop: CASSPGPSYEQYF. CDR3 nucleotides: TGCGCCAGCAGCCCGGGGCCGTCCTACGAGCAGTACTTC. V and J are TRBV4-1 and TRBJ2-7, with D perhaps given as TRBD1 or TRBD2 (5 bases each). CDR1 and CDR2 (germline): MGHRA, YSYEKL. V lost 4 bases to trimming and J lost 1 base, with 8 bases between them. The CDR3 is 13 residues long.

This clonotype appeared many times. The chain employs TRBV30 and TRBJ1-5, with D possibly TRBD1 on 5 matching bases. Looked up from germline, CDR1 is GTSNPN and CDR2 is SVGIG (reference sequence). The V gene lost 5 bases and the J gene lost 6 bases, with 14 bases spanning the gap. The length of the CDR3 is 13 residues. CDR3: CAWRRGVGQPQHF. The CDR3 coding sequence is TGTGCCTGGCGACGAGGGGTTGGTCAGCCCCAGCATTTT.

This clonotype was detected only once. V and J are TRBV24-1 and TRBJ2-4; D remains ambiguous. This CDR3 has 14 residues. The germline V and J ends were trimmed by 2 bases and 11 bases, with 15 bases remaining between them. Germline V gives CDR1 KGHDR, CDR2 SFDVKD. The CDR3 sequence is CATSDSWASSVQYF. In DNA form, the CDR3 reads TGTGCCACCAGTGATTCGTGGGCCAGCTCGGTTCAGTACTTC.

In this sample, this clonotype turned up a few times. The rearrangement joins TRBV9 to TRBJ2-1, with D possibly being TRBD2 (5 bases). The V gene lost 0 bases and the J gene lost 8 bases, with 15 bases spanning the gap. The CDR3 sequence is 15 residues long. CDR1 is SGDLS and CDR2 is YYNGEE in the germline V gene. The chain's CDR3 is CASSVVSGPRDEQFF. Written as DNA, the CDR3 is TGTGCCAGCAGCGTAGTCTCCGGGCCGCGGGATGAGCAGTTCTTC.

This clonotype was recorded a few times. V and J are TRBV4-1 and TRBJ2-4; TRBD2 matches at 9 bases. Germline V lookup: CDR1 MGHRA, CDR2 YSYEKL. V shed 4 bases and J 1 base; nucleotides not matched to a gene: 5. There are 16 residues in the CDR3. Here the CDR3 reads CASSRSGTSAKNIQYF. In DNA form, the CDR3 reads TGCGCCAGCAGCCGATCCGGGACTAGCGCCAAAAACATTCAGTACTTC.

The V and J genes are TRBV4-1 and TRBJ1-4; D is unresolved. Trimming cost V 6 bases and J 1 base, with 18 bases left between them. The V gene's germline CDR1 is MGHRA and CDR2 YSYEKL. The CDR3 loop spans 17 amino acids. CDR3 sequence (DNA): TGCGCCAGCAGACAAACCACCGGGATTCAAACTAATGAAAAACTGTTTTTT. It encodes CASRQTTGIQTNEKLFF.

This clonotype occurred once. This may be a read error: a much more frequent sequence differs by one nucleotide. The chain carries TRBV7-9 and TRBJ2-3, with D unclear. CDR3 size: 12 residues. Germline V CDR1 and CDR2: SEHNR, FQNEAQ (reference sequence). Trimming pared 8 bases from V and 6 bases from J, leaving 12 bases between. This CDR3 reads CASGLDVDTQYF. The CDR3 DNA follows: TGTGCCAGCGGCCTCGATGTGGATACGCAGTATTTT.

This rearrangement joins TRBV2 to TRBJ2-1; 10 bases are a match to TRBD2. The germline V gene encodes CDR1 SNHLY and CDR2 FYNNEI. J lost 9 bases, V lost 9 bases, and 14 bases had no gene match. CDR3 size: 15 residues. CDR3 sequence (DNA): TGTGCCAGGAGGCCCTTAGCGGGAGGTTCGGGTGAGCAGTTCTTC. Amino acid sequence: CARRPLAGGSGEQFF.